Below are 25 T cell receptor beta chains sequenced from a single sample in a study of a mutant IDH1 vaccine in newly diagnosed glioma. Method: immunoSEQ multiplex PCR; TCRdb's copy keeps in-frame clones and lacks some. This sample has around 31,000 clones, with 78% found just once. These receptors' targets are unknown. Time point in this sample: week 35, safety follow-up. Mutant IDH1 20-mer peptide, at 300 ug, made up each vaccine dose, with topical imiquimod. This sample comprised PBMCs, obtained from a glioma patient whose treatment included an IDH1 peptide vaccine. The receptors come from a woman aged 40 to 49 with glioma.

This clone was counted only a few times. The chain carries TRBV19 and TRBJ1-2; 8 nucleotides align to TRBD1. V lost 6 bases and J lost 8; bases outside the gene matches: 5. The germline gives CDR1 LNHDA, CDR2 SQIVND (reference sequence). The CDR3 runs to 12 residues. CDR3 loop: CASRDRALGYTF. For the CDR3, the DNA is TGTGCCAGTAGGGACAGGGCCTTGGGCTACACCTTC.

V is TRBV7-9 and J is TRBJ2-5; D tentatively fits TRBD1 or TRBD2 (5 bases each). V lost 2 bases and J 7 bases, leaving 8 bases between the germline ends. Germline CDR1 SEHNR, CDR2 FQNEAQ (reference sequence). The CDR3 length is 12 residues. DNA for the CDR3: TGTGCCAGCAGCTTACTGAGGGGGACCCAGTACTTC. This sequence encodes CASSLLRGTQYF.

The chain is built from TRBV9 and TRBJ2-1, with TRBD1 matching 11 bases. Germline-derived CDR1 and CDR2 are SGDLS and YYNGEE. V shed 3 bases, J shed 6 bases, and the junction held 5 bases outside the gene matches. This CDR3 is built from 15 residues. As DNA, the CDR3 is TGTGCCAGCAGCGGATCCGGGACAGGGGGCAATGAGCAGTTCTTC. Translation gives CASSGSGTGGNEQFF.

The rearrangement uses TRBV4-3 and TRBJ2-2; 9 bases line up with TRBD1. Trimming took 1 base from V and 7 from J; bases not matched to a gene: 7. Germline assignment: CDR1 LGHNA and CDR2 YSLEER. CDR3 length equals 16 residues. The CDR3 sequence is CASSQVWGQGIGELFF. CDR3 nucleotides: TGCGCCAGCAGCCAAGTATGGGGACAGGGCATCGGGGAGCTGTTTTTT.

The chain links TRBV2 to TRBJ2-6, with D maybe TRBD2 (5 bases). Trimming took 4 bases from V and 1 from J, leaving 8 bases between them. The CDR3 has 15 residues. Germline V lookup: CDR1 SNHLY, CDR2 FYNNEI. The chain's CDR3 is CASSVEVSGANVLTF. The CDR3 DNA follows: TGTGCCAGCAGTGTGGAGGTTTCTGGGGCCAACGTCCTGACTTTC.

This chain links TRBV6-1 with TRBJ1-4; D gene unclear. The CDR3 has 17 amino acids. Trimming stripped 1 base from V and 3 bases from J, with 15 bases between. Germline V CDR1 and CDR2: MNHNS, SASEGT. CDR3 in DNA: TGTGCCAGCAGTGAAGTCCCGGGTGGCGGGGCTAATGAAAAACTGTTTTTT. Its translation: CASSEVPGGGANEKLFF.

V and J are TRBV6-5 and TRBJ1-4; TRBD1 is a possible D gene (5 bases). This CDR3 has 15 amino acids. Germline CDR1 is MNHEY and CDR2 is SVGAGI. The V end lost 2 bases, the J end lost 5 bases, and 12 bases lay between the germline ends. CDR3 bases: TGTGCCAGCAGTTACAGCGGGGCCAGAAATGAAAAACTGTTTTTT. Its translation is CASSYSGARNEKLFF.

The chain recombines TRBV7-9 with TRBJ1-2; possible D gene TRBD1, 6 bases. Germline-derived CDR1 and CDR2 are SEHNR and FQNEAQ (reference sequence). This CDR3 has 15 residues. Trimming removed 5 bases at V and 7 bases at J, with 20 bases between. The DNA of the CDR3 is TGTGCCAGCAGCCACAATGACCCCGGGACAAGTGGCTACACCTTC. Translated: CASSHNDPGTSGYTF.

V is TRBV5-1 and J is TRBJ2-1, with a weak D call TRBD1 (6 bases). Per germline, CDR1 SGHRS and CDR2 YFSETQ. V lost 7 bases to trimming and J lost 7 bases, with 9 bases between them. CDR3 length: 11 amino acids. The CDR3 reads CASATGNEQFF. In DNA form, the CDR3 reads TGCGCCAGCGCCACAGGGAATGAGCAGTTCTTC. Full variable domain (missing parts from reference TRBV5-1 and TRBJ2-1): KAGVTQTPRYLIKTRGQQVTLSCSPISGHRSVSWYQQTPGQGLQFLFEYFSETQRNKGNFPGRFSGRQFSNSRSEMNVSTLELGDSALYLCASATGNEQFFGPGTRLTVL.

This clone was seen just once. The chain uses TRBV27 and TRBJ1-2; 7 bases match TRBD1. The CDR3 extends over 15 amino acids. V was clipped by 7 bases and J by 2 bases; unmatched bases: 10. Looked up from germline, CDR1 is MNHEY and CDR2 is SMNVEV (reference sequence). The CDR3, as DNA: TGTGCCAGCACGACAGGGTCCCGGGCCAACTATGGCTACACCTTC. Translating gives CASTTGSRANYGYTF.

The CDR3 bases are TGTGCCAGCAGTGAATATACAGGGGGGGTGGGCACTGAAGCTTTCTTT. It yields the protein CASSEYTGGVGTEAFF. V is TRBV25-1 and J is TRBJ1-1, with 8 bases lining up with TRBD1. V lost 0 bases to trimming and J lost 4 bases; unmatched junction nucleotides: 7. The CDR3 covers 16 residues. Germline-derived CDR1 and CDR2 are MGHDK and SYGVNS.

This chain connects TRBV19 to TRBJ1-1, with TRBD1 identical over 8 bases. Germline V gives CDR1 LNHDA, CDR2 SQIVND (reference sequence). Trimming removed 1 base from V and 1 base from J; junction bases left unmatched: 2. This CDR3 has 15 amino acids. In nucleotides, the CDR3 is TGTGCCAGTAGTATAGTGGGGACAGGGAACACTGAAGCTTTCTTT. It yields the protein CASSIVGTGNTEAFF.

V is TRBV11-2 and J is TRBJ2-7, with 10 bases identical to TRBD1. The CDR3 is 14 amino acids. V shed 3 bases and J 4 bases; nucleotides not matched to a gene: 3. CDR1 and CDR2 (germline): SGHAT, FQNNGV. CDR3 sequence: CASSFRDRGYEQYF. In DNA, the CDR3 is TGTGCCAGCAGCTTCCGGGACAGGGGATACGAGCAGTACTTC.

The DNA for the CDR3 is TGTGCCACCAGCAGAGGGCAGGGTGGCGAAAAACTGTTTTTT. Its translation: CATSRGQGGEKLFF. The chain has TRBV15 and TRBJ1-4; D is possibly TRBD1 (5 bases). The germline V gene has CDR1 LNHNV and CDR2 YYDKDF (reference sequence). V lost 1 base to trimming and J lost 8 bases, with 11 bases between them. The length of the CDR3 is 14 residues.

The rearrangement links TRBV30 to TRBJ1-2; the match to TRBD1 covers 8 bases. Germline V gene sequence: CDR1 GTSNPN, CDR2 SVGIG (reference sequence). The CDR3 extends over 14 amino acids. V shed 3 bases and J 8 bases; nucleotides not matched to a gene: 11. CDR3: CAWSRDRGGGGYTF. For the CDR3, the DNA is TGTGCCTGGAGCCGCGACAGGGGAGGAGGGGGCTACACCTTC.

The genes are TRBV6-5 and TRBJ1-6; a weak D match, TRBD1 (6 bases). The germline V gene has CDR1 MNHEY and CDR2 SVGAGI. The CDR3 has 16 residues. V lost 0 bases to trimming and J lost 8 bases, with 14 bases between them. CDR3 amino acids: CASSYSIRGRHSPLHF. The CDR3 region has the DNA TGTGCCAGCAGTTACTCGATACGGGGGCGTCATTCACCCCTCCACTTT.

The V gene is TRBV4-1, the J gene TRBJ2-1; D unclear. The CDR3 loop spans 15 amino acids. The V end was cut by 1 base, the J end by 6 bases, with 13 bases between. Germline values: CDR1 MGHRA, CDR2 YSYEKL. The CDR3 DNA is TGCGCCAGCAGCCAAGTCCAGGTCGCCATCAATGAGCAGTTCTTC. It translates to CASSQVQVAINEQFF.

V gene TRBV5-1 combines with J gene TRBJ2-7; D gene uncertain. The V gene's germline CDR1 is SGHRS and CDR2 YFSETQ. The ends were cut back, 3 bases at V and 4 bases at J, with 17 bases in the middle. This CDR3 has 15 amino acids. CDR3 protein: CASSSIMGLPYEQYF. The CDR3 DNA reads as TGCGCCAGCAGCTCGATAATGGGCCTCCCGTACGAGCAGTACTTC.

CDR3 loop: CASSPLPGIQRSDTQYF. The CDR3 nucleotides are TGTGCCAGCTCACCGCTACCGGGGATCCAGAGGTCAGATACGCAGTATTTT. The chain has TRBV18 and TRBJ2-3, with D perhaps TRBD2 (5 bases). V gave up 3 bases and J gave up 4 bases, with 20 bases separating them. The length of the CDR3 is 17 residues. Germline lookup yields CDR1 KGHSH and CDR2 LQKENI.

J is TRBJ1-1 and V is TRBV6-1, with TRBD1 matching 9 bases. This CDR3 is built from 14 residues. From germline, CDR1 is MNHNS and CDR2 SASEGT. Germline trimming cut 5 bases from V and 6 bases from J; bases unmatched to any gene: 7. The CDR3 here is CASSLTGGRPEAFF. For the CDR3, the DNA is TGTGCCAGCAGTCTGACAGGGGGGCGGCCTGAAGCTTTCTTT.

The rearrangement uses TRBV6-1 and TRBJ1-4, with a tentative D call TRBD1 (6 bases). The CDR3 length is 14 residues. V dropped 3 bases and J dropped 4 bases, with 9 bases sitting between them. In germline, CDR1 is MNHNS, CDR2 SASEGT. CDR3 residues: CASSEGRGNEKLFF. CDR3 DNA: TGTGCCAGCAGTGAGGGCAGGGGTAATGAAAAACTGTTTTTT.

The J gene is TRBJ2-1, the V gene TRBV6-4; D is unclear. CDR3 length: 11 amino acids. The germline V gene has CDR1 MRHNA and CDR2 SNTAGT. Trimming cost V 2 bases and J 10 bases, with 6 bases left between them. The CDR3 spells CASSDEVEQFF. CDR3 coding DNA: TGTGCCAGCAGTGACGAGGTAGAGCAGTTCTTC.

The V gene is TRBV6-1, the J gene TRBJ2-4; 8 bases map to TRBD1. CDR1 and CDR2 (germline): MNHNS, SASEGT. There are 16 residues in the CDR3. Unmatched junction bases numbered 4, after V lost 3 bases and J lost 0 bases. The CDR3: CASSEDREGAKNIQYF. The DNA for the CDR3 is TGTGCCAGCAGTGAGGACAGGGAAGGAGCCAAAAACATTCAGTACTTC.

The chain recombines TRBV30 with TRBJ1-2; 8 bases agree with TRBD1. J was trimmed by 2 bases and V by 0 bases; bases with no gene match: 2. The CDR3 has 14 amino acids. Germline CDR1 and CDR2: GTSNPN and SVGIG (reference sequence). The chain's CDR3 is CAWSVRQGNYGYTF. The CDR3 coding sequence is TGTGCCTGGAGTGTTAGACAGGGGAACTATGGCTACACCTTC.

The chain has TRBV19 and TRBJ2-3, with a possible D match to TRBD2 (5 bases). Germline values: CDR1 LNHDA, CDR2 SQIVND (reference sequence). This CDR3 is 13 amino acids long. Trimming left V 5 bases short and J 8 bases short, with 14 bases between. The CDR3 DNA follows: TGTGCCAGTAGTCCTCAAGTGGGAGTTACGCAGTATTTT. Translated, it gives CASSPQVGVTQYF.